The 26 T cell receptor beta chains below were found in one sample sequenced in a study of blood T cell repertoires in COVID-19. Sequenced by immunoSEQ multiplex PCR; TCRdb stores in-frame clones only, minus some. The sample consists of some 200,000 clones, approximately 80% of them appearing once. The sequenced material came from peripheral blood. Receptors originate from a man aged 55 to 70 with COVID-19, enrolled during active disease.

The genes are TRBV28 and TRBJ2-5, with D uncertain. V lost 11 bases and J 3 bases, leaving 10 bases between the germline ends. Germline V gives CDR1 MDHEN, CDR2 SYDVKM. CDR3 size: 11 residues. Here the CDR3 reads CASRLEETQYF. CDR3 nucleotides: TGTGCCTCTCGGTTAGAAGAGACCCAGTACTTC.

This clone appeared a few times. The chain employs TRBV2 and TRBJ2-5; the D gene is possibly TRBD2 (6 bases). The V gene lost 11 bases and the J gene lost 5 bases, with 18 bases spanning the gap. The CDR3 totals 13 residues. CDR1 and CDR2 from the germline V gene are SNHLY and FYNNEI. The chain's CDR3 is CACVGLTRETQYF. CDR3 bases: TGTGCCTGCGTGGGACTCACGCGGGAGACCCAGTACTTC. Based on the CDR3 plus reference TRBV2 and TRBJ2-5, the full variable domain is EPEVTQTPSHQVTQMGQEVILRCVPISNHLYFYWYRQILGQKVEFLVSFYNNEISEKSEIFDDQFSVERPDGSNFTLKIRSTKLEDSAMYFCACVGLTRETQYFGPGTRLLVL.

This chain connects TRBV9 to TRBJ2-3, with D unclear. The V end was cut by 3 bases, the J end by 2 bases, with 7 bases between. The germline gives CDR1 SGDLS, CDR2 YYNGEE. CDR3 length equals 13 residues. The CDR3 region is CASSAYHTDTQYF. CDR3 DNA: TGTGCCAGCAGCGCCTATCACACAGATACGCAGTATTTT.

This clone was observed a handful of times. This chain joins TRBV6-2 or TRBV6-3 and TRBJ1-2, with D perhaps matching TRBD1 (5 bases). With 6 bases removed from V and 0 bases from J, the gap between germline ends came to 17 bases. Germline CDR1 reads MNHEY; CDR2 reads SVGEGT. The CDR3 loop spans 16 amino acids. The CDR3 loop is CASSPLTSTANYGYTF. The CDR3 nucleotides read TGTGCCAGCAGCCCCCTTACCTCGACAGCTAACTATGGCTACACCTTC.

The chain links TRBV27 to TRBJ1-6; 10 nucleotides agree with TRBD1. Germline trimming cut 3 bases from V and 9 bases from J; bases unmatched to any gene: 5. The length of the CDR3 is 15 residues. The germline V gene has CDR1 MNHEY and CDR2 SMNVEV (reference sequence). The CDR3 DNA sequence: TGTGCCAGCAGTTTGGGACAGGGGCGCGGTTCACCCCTCCACTTT. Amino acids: CASSLGQGRGSPLHF.

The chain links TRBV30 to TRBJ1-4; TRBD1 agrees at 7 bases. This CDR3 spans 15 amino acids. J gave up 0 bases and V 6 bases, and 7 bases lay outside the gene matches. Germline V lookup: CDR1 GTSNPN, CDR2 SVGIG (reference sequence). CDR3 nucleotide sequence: TGTGCCTGTTTTCTCACAGGGGCAACTAATGAAAAACTGTTTTTT. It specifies CACFLTGATNEKLFF.

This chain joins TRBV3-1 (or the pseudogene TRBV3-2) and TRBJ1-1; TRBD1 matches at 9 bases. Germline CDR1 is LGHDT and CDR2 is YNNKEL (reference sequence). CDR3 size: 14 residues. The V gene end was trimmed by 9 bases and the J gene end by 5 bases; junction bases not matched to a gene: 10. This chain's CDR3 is CASGGQGSGTEAFF. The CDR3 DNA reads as TGTGCCAGTGGGGGACAGGGATCAGGAACTGAAGCTTTCTTT.

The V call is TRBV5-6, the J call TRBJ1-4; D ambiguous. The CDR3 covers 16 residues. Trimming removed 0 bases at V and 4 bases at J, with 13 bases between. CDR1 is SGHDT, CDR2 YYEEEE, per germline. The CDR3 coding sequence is TGTGCCAGCAGCTTGGCCGGGAAACCCGATAATGAAAAACTGTTTTTT. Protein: CASSLAGKPDNEKLFF.

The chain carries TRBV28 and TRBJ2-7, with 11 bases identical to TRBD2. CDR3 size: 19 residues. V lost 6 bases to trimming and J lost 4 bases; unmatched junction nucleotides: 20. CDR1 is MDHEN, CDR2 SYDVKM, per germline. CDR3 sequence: CASSPPPGTSGLLAYEQYF. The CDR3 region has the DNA TGTGCCAGCAGCCCCCCTCCCGGGACTAGCGGCCTCTTGGCGTACGAGCAGTACTTC.

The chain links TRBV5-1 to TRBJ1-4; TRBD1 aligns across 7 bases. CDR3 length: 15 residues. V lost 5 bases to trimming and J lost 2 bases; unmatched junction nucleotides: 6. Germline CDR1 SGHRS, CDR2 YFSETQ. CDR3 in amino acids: CASRVTGETNEKLFF. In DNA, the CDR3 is TGCGCCAGCAGGGTAACAGGGGAGACTAATGAAAAACTGTTTTTT.

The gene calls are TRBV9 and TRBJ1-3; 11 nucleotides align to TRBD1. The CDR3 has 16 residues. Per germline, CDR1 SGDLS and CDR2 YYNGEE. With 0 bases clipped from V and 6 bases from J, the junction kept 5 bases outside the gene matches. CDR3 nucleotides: TGTGCCAGCAGCGTAGTTGATGGACAGGGGGCAAACACCATATATTTT. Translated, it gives CASSVVDGQGANTIYF.

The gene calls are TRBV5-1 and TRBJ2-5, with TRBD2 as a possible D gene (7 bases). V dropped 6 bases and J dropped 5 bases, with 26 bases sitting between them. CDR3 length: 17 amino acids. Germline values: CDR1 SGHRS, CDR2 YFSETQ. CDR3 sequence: CASIVGPGGGLWETQYF. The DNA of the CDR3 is TGCGCCAGCATCGTCGGACCGGGGGGCGGATTATGGGAGACCCAGTACTTC. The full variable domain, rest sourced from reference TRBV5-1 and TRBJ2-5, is KAGVTQTPRYLIKTRGQQVTLSCSPISGHRSVSWYQQTPGQGLQFLFEYFSETQRNKGNFPGRFSGRQFSNSRSEMNVSTLELGDSALYLCASIVGPGGGLWETQYFGPGTRLLVL.

The CDR3 is CASSIESFGPQHF. In DNA, the CDR3 is TGTGCCAGTAGTATCGAGAGTTTCGGGCCCCAGCATTTT. The rearrangement uses TRBV19 and TRBJ1-5; the D is unclear. V was pared by 3 bases and J by 9 bases, with 12 bases between. The CDR3 runs to 13 residues. Germline CDR1 and CDR2: LNHDA and SQIVND (reference sequence).

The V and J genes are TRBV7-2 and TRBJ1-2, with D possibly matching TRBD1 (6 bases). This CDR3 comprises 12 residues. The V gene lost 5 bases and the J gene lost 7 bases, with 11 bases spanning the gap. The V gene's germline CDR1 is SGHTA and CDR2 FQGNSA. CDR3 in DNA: TGTGCCAGCAGCCCTAACAGGGCTGGCTACACCTTC. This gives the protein CASSPNRAGYTF.

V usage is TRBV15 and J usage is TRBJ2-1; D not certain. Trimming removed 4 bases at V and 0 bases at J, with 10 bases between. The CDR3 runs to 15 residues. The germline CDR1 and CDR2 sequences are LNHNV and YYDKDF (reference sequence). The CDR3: CATSTRQSSYNEQFF. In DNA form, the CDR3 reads TGTGCCACCAGCACCCGACAAAGCTCCTACAATGAGCAGTTCTTC.

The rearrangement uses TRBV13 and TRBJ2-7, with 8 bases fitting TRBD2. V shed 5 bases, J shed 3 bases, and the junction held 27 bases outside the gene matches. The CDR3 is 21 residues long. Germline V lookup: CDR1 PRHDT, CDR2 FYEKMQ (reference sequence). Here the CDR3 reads CASSPGVGAASGQLLLYEQYF. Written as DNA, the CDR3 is TGTGCCAGCAGCCCTGGGGTGGGGGCAGCTAGCGGGCAGCTTCTCCTCTACGAGCAGTACTTC. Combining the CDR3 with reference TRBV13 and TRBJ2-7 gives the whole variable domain AAGVIQSPRHLIKEKRETATLKCYPIPRHDTVYWYQQGPGQDPQFLISFYEKMQSDKGSIPDRFSAQQFSDYHSELNMSSLELGDSALYFCASSPGVGAASGQLLLYEQYFGPGTRLTVT.

CDR3 coding DNA: TGTGCCAGCAGTTACACAGGACAGGGGGCGGGGGAGACCCAGTACTTC. It specifies CASSYTGQGAGETQYF. The genes are TRBV6-2 or TRBV6-3 and TRBJ2-5; 11 bases line up with TRBD1. Looked up from germline, CDR1 is MNHEY and CDR2 is SVGEGT. The CDR3 has 16 amino acids. V lost 2 bases, J lost 5 bases, and 7 bases stayed unmatched.

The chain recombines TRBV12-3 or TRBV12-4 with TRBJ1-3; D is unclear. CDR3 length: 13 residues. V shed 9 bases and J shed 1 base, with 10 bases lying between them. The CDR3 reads CASNRVSGNTIYF. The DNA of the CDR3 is TGTGCCAGTAATCGAGTATCTGGAAACACCATATATTTT.

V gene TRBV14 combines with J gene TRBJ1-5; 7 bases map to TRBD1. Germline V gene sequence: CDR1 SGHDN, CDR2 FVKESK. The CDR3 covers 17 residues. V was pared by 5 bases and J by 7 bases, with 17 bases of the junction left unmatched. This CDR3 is CASSKNKEDRREQPQHF. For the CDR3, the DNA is TGTGCCAGCAGCAAAAATAAGGAGGACAGGAGGGAACAGCCCCAGCATTTT.

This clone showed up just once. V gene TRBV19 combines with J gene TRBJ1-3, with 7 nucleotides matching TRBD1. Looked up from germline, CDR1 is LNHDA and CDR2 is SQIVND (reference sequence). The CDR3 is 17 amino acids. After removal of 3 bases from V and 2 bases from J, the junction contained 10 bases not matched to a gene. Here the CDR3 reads CASSISGTARTGNTIYF. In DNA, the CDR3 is TGTGCCAGTAGTATCTCCGGGACAGCAAGGACTGGAAACACCATATATTTT.

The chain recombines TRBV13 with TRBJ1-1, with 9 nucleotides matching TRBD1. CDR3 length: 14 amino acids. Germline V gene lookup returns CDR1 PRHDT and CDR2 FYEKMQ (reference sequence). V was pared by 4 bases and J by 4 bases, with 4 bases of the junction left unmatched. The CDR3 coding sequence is TGTGCCAGCAGCTGGGGACAGGGCGGCACTGAAGCTTTCTTT. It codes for CASSWGQGGTEAFF.

CDR3 region: CASSGSAQGTGYTF. The CDR3 DNA reads as TGTGCCAGCAGTGGCTCGGCCCAGGGTACTGGCTACACCTTC. The chain joins TRBV2 to TRBJ1-2; D may be TRBD1 (5 bases). Germline assignment: CDR1 SNHLY and CDR2 FYNNEI. Trimming removed 4 bases from V and 7 bases from J, with 16 bases in between. This CDR3 has 14 amino acids.

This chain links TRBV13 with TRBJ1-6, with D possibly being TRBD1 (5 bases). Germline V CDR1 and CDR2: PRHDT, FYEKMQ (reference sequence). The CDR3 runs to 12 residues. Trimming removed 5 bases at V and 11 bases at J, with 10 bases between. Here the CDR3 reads CASSAQGAPLHF. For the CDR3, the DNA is TGTGCCAGCAGCGCGCAGGGTGCACCCCTCCACTTT.

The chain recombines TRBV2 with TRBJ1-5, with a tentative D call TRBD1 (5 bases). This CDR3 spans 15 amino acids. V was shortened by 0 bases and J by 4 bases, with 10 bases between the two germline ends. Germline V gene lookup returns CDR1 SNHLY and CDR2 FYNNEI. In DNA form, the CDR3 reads TGTGCCAGCAGTGAAGCGCTTCGGGGGAATCAGCCCCAGCATTTT. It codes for CASSEALRGNQPQHF.

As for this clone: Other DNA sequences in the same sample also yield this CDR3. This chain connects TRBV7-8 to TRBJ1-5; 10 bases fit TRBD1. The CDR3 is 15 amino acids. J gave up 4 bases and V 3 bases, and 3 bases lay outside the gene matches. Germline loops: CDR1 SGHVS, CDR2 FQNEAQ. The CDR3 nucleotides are TGTGCCAGCAGCTTGGACAGGGGGAGGAATCAGCCCCAGCATTTT. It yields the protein CASSLDRGRNQPQHF. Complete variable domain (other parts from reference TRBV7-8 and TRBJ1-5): GAGVSQSPRYKVAKRGQDVALRCDPISGHVSLFWYQQALGQGPEFLTYFQNEAQLDKSGLPSDRFFAERPEGSVSTLKIQRTQQEDSAVYLCASSLDRGRNQPQHFGDGTRLSIL.

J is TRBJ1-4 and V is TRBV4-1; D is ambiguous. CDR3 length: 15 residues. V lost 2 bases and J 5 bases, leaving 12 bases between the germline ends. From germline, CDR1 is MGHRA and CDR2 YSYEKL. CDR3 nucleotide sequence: TGCGCCAGCAGCCAATATCACAGCCCAAATGAAAAACTGTTTTTT. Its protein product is CASSQYHSPNEKLFF.